This T cell receptor (beta chain) was retrieved from a study of blood T cell repertoires in COVID-19. Study-wide background: Material from acute and convalescent COVID-19 was sourced from the United States, Italy and Spain. Sources were T cells, B-cell-depleted T cells, or PBMCs; the material itself was cDNA or gDNA.

In the authors' workflow: Estimates of nucleated cell counts were drawn from the amplification of reference gene primers. Produced via immunoSEQ multiplex PCR; TCRdb's table is partial and in-frame only. D and trimming come from the DNA, and the V and J calls and clone size come from that table. This sample has some 66,000 clones, with 70% to 85% found just once. Looked up from germline, CDR1 is MNHEY and CDR2 is SVGAGI. The junction had 6 bases not matched to a gene; V was cut back by 6 bases and J by 6 bases. This CDR3 spans 15 amino acids. This clone was seen a single time. Sequenced material: peripheral blood. The TCR was taken from a man aged 60 to 69 with acute or convalescent COVID-19. The V and J genes are TRBV6-5 and TRBJ2-1; TRBD2 matches at 12 bases. The chain's CDR3 is CASRPLAGGLNEQFF. The CDR3 region has the DNA TGTGCCAGCAGACCCCTAGCGGGGGGGCTCAATGAGCAGTTCTTC.